The source of this T cell receptor (beta chain) is a study of technical replicates of blood from a few donors. The CDR3 runs 12 residues. Germline CDR1 reads SGDLS; CDR2 reads YYNGEE. The method was immunoSEQ multiplex PCR; TCRdb's version includes in-frame clones alone and lacks a portion of them. The sample has about 100,000 clones, 95% seen once; the top ten hold around 0.24%. This chain joins TRBV9 and TRBJ2-5, with D perhaps TRBD2 (5 bases). The closer fit of TRBJ2-7 to the DNA end suggests the J call may be wrong. This TCR was recovered from a human donor in good health. The sequenced sample was T cells isolated from PBMCs. In nucleotides, the CDR3 is TGTGCCAGCAGCAGAGAGGGTTACGAGCAGTACTTC. This gives the protein CASSREGYEQYF.